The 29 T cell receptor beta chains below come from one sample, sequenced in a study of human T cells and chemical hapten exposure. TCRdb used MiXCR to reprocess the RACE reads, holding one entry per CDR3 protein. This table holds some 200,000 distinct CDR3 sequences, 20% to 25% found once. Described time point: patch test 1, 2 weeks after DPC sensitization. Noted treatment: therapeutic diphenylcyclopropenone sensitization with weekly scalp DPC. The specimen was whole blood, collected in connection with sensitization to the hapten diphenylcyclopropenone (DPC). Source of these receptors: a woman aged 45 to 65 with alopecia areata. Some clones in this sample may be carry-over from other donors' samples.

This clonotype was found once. CDR3 sequence: CASGGAGGPYEQYF. The CDR3 DNA reads as TGTGCCAGCGGAGGGGCAGGGGGCCCCTACGAGCAGTACTTC. The V call is TRBV7-6, the J call TRBJ2-7, with 8 positions matching TRBD1. The CDR3 runs to 14 residues. The V segment lost 8 bases and the J segment 2 bases; nucleotides outside the gene matches: 8. Germline-derived CDR1 and CDR2 are SGHVS and FNYEAQ.

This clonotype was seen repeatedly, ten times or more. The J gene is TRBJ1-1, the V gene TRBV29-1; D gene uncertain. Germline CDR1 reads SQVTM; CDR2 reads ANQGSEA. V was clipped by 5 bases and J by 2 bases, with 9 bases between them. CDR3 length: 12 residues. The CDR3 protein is CSVLRGNTEAFF. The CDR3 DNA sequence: TGCAGCGTTCTCCGGGGAAACACTGAAGCTTTCTTT.

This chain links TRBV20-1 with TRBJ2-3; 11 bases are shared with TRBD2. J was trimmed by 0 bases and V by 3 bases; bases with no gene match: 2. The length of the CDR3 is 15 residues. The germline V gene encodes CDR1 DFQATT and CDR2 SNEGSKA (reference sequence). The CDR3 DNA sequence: TGCAGTGCTAGTTGGACTAGCGGGAGCACAGATACGCAGTATTTT. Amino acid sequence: CSASWTSGSTDTQYF.

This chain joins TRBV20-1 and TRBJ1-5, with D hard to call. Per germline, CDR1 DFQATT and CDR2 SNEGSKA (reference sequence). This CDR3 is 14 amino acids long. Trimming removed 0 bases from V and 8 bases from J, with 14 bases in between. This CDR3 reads CSARDRVSREPQHF. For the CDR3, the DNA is TGCAGTGCTAGAGATCGGGTCAGCCGGGAGCCCCAGCATTTT.

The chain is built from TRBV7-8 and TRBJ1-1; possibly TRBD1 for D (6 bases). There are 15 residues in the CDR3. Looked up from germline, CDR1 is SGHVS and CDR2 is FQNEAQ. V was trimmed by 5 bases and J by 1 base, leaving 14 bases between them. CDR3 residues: CASSPPTGSNTEAFF. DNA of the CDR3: TGTGCCAGCAGCCCCCCCACAGGGTCGAACACTGAAGCTTTCTTT. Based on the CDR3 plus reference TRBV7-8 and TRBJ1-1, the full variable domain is GAGVSQSPRYKVAKRGQDVALRCDPISGHVSLFWYQQALGQGPEFLTYFQNEAQLDKSGLPSDRFFAERPEGSVSTLKIQRTQQEDSAVYLCASSPPTGSNTEAFFGQGTRLTVV.

CDR3 loop: CASSRTSGGSQYF. The CDR3, as DNA: TGTGCCAGCAGCCGGACGTCCGGGGGGTCGCAGTATTTT. The chain combines TRBV3-1 with TRBJ2-3; 7 nucleotides match TRBD2. The trim removed 4 bases at V and 10 bases at J, leaving 8 bases unmatched. Germline V gene sequence: CDR1 LGHDT, CDR2 YNNKEL (reference sequence). The CDR3 consists of 13 residues.

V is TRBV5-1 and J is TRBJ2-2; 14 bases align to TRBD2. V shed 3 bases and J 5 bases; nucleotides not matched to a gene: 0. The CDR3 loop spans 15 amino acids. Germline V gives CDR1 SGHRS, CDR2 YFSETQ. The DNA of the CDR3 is TGCGCCAGCAGCTGGACTAGCGGGAGGACCGGGGAGCTGTTTTTT. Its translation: CASSWTSGRTGELFF.

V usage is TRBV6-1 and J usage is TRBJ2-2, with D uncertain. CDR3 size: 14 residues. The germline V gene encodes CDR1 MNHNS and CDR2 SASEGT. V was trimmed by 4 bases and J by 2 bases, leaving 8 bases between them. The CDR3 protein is CASSVDGNTGELFF. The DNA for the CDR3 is TGTGCCAGCAGTGTTGACGGAAACACCGGGGAGCTGTTTTTT.

CDR3 nucleotide sequence: TGCAGTGCTCCGGGACAGGTGAACACTGAAGCTTTCTTT. Amino acid sequence: CSAPGQVNTEAFF. This chain connects TRBV20-1 to TRBJ1-1; TRBD1 matches at 8 bases. V trimming: 5 bases; J trimming: 0 bases; junction bases outside the gene matches: 2. CDR1 is DFQATT and CDR2 is SNEGSKA in the germline V gene (reference sequence). The CDR3 runs to 13 residues.

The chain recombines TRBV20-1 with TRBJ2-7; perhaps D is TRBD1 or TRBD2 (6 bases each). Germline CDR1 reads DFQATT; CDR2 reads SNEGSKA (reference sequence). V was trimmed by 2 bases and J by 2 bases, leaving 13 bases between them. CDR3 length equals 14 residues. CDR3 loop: CSARRGRRAYEQYF. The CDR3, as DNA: TGCAGTGCTAGACGGGGGCGCCGGGCCTACGAGCAGTACTTC.

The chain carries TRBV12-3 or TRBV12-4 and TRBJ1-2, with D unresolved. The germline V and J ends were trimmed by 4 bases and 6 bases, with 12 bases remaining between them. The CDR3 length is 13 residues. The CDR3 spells CASSSRVPNGYTF. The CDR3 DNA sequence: TGTGCCAGCAGTTCTAGAGTGCCGAATGGCTACACCTTC.

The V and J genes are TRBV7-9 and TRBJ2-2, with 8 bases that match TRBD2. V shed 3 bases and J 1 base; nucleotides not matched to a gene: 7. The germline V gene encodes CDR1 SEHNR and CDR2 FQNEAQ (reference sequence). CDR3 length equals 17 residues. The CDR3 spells CASSLPPGGENTGELFF. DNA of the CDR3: TGTGCCAGCAGCTTGCCCCCGGGGGGGGAGAACACCGGGGAGCTGTTTTTT.

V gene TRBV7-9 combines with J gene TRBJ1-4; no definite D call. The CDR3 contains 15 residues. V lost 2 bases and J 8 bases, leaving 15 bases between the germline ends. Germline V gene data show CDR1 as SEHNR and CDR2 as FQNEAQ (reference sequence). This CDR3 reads CASSLFGRTQEKLFF. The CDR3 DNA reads TGTGCCAGCAGCTTATTCGGACGAACCCAAGAAAAACTGTTTTTT.

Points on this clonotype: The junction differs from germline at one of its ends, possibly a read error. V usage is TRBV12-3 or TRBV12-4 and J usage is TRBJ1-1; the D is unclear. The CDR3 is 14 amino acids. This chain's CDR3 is CASSFVGVKGPEAW. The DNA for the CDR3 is TGTGCCAGCAGTTTCGTCGGGGTGAAGGGCCCCGAGGCATGG.

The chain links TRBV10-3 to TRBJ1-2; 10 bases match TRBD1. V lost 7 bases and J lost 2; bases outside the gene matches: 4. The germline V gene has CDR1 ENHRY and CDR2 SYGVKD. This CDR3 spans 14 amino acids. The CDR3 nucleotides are TGTGCCATCAATACGGGACAGGGGAACTATGGCTACACCTTC. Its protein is CAINTGQGNYGYTF.

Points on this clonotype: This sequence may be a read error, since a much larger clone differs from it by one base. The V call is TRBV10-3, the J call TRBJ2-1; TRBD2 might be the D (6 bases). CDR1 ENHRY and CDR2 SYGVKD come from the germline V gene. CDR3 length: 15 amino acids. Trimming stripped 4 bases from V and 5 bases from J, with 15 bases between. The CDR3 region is CAISGGEDQHNEQFF. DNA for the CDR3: TGTGCCATCAGTGGAGGGGAGGACCAACACAATGAGCAGTTCTTC.

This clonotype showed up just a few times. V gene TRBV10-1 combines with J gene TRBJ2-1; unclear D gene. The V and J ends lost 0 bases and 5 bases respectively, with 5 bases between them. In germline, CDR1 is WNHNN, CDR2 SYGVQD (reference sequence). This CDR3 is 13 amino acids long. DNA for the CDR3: TGCGCCAGCAGTGAGTCGTTTGACAATGAGCAGTTCTTC. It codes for CASSESFDNEQFF.

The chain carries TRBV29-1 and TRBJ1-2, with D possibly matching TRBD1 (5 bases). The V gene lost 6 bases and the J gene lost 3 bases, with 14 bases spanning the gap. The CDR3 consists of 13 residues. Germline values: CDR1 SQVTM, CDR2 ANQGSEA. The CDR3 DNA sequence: TGCAGCGTCTGGGTAGGGGTGGACTATGGCTACACCTTC. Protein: CSVWVGVDYGYTF.

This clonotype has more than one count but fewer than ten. The CDR3 sequence: CASSYHLGEAFF. The CDR3 coding sequence is TGTGCCAGCAGCTACCACTTAGGGGAAGCTTTCTTT. The genes are TRBV11-2 and TRBJ1-1; no clear D gene. V gave up 4 bases and J gave up 8 bases, with 11 bases separating them. CDR3 length: 12 residues. CDR1 is SGHAT, CDR2 FQNNGV, per germline.

The CDR3 DNA is TGTGCCAGCACCTCAGGGGAGCGGCAGTACTTC. Amino acid sequence: CASTSGERQYF. The gene calls are TRBV11-2 and TRBJ2-7, with D maybe TRBD1 (6 bases). The CDR3 spans 11 residues. Germline V lookup: CDR1 SGHAT, CDR2 FQNNGV. With 7 bases removed from V and 9 bases from J, the gap between germline ends came to 13 bases.

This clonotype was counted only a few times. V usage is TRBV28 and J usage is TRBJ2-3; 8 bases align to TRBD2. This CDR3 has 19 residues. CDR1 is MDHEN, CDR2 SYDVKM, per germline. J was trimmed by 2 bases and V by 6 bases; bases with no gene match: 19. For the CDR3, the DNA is TGTGCCAGCAGCCCCGACGGGCCCGGACTAGCCCCGTCCACAGATACGCAGTATTTT. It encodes CASSPDGPGLAPSTDTQYF. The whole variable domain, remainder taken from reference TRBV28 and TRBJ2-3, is DVKVTQSSRYLVKRTGEKVFLECVQDMDHENMFWYRQDPGLGLRLIYFSYDVKMKEKGDIPEGYSVSREKKERFSLILESASTNQTSMYLCASSPDGPGLAPSTDTQYFGPGTRLTVL.

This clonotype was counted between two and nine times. CDR3 nucleotide sequence: TGCGCCAGTAAACAGGGAATAATCAACACCGGGGAGCTGTTTTTT. Translating it yields CASKQGIINTGELFF. The chain is built from TRBV10-2 and TRBJ2-2, with a possible D match to TRBD1 (6 bases). With 9 bases removed from V and 2 bases from J, the gap between germline ends came to 16 bases. The CDR3 has 15 amino acids. The germline V gene encodes CDR1 WSHSY and CDR2 SAAADI.

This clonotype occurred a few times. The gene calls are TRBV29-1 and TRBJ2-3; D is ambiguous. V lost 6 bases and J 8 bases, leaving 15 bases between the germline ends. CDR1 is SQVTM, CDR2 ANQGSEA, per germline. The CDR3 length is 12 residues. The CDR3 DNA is TGCAGCGTCCTCCTTACGGGTATTACGCAGTATTTT. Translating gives CSVLLTGITQYF.

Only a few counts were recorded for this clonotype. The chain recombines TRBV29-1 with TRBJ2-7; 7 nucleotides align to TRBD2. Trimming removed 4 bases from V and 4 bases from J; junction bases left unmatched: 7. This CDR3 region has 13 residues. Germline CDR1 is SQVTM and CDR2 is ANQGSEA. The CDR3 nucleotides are TGCAGCGTTGGTCTAGCGGCGAATTACGAGCAGTACTTC. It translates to CSVGLAANYEQYF.

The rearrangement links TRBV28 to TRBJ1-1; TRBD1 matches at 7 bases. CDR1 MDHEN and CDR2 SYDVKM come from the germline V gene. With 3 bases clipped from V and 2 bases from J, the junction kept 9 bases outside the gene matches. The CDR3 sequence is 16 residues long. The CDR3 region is CASSFLPGQRNTEAFF. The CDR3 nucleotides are TGTGCCAGCAGTTTTCTCCCGGGACAGCGTAACACTGAAGCTTTCTTT. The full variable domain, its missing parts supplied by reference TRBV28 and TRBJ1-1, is DVKVTQSSRYLVKRTGEKVFLECVQDMDHENMFWYRQDPGLGLRLIYFSYDVKMKEKGDIPEGYSVSREKKERFSLILESASTNQTSMYLCASSFLPGQRNTEAFFGQGTRLTVV.

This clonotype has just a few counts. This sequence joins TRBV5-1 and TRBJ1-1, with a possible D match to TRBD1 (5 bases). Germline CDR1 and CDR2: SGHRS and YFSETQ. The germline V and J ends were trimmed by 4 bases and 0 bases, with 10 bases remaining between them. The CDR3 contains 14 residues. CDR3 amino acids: CASSIRGMNTEAFF. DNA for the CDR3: TGCGCCAGCAGCATACGGGGGATGAACACTGAAGCTTTCTTT.

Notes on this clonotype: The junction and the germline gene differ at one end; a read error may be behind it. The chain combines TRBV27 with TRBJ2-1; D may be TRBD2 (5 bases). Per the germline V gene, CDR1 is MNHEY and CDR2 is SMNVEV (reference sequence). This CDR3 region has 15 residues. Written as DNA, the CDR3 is TGTGCCAGCAGTTTTCGGCGGGCGTCCTACGATGAGCAGTTCTTC. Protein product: CASSFRRASYDEQFF.

CDR3 sequence (DNA): TGTGCCAGCAGCCAACCCCCTGGGGGCTACACCTTC. Amino acids: CASSQPPGGYTF. The chain has TRBV14 and TRBJ1-2; D call uncertain. Germline V CDR1 and CDR2: SGHDN, FVKESK. The CDR3 loop spans 12 amino acids. V was clipped by 2 bases and J by 8 bases, with 9 bases between them. The whole variable domain, remainder taken from reference TRBV14 and TRBJ1-2, is EAGVTQFPSHSVIEKGQTVTLRCDPISGHDNLYWYRRVMGKEIKFLLHFVKESKQDESGMPNNRFLAERTGGTYSTLKVQPAELEDSGVYFCASSQPPGGYTFGSGTRLTVV.

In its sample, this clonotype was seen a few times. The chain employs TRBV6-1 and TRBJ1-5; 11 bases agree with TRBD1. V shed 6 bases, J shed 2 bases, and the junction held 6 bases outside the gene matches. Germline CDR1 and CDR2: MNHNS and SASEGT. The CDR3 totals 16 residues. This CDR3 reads CASSWTGGDGNQPQHF. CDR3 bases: TGTGCCAGCAGCTGGACAGGGGGCGATGGCAATCAGCCCCAGCATTTT.